Detailed here is one T cell receptor (beta chain). The PCR ran on 60 Vbeta and 13 Jbeta primers. Sequencing used immunoSEQ multiplex PCR; TCRdb keeps in-frame clones, though not all of them. Among approximately 100,000 clones listed, 65% to 80% were seen once. This record belongs to a study of cytomegalovirus exposure and HLA in healthy donors. Sequencing input: PBMCs. This clonotype was obtained from a female donor in good health and CMV-seronegative.

The CDR3 sequence is CASSQEHLSNEKLFF. CDR3 nucleotides: TGTGCCAGCAGCCAAGAACACCTCTCAAATGAAAAACTGTTTTTT. The gene calls are TRBV4-2 and TRBJ1-4; D ambiguous. This CDR3 contains 15 residues. Germline V lookup: CDR1 LGHNA, CDR2 YNFKEQ. With 0 bases removed from V and 5 bases from J, the gap between germline ends came to 10 bases.